This T cell receptor (beta chain) was observed in a study of patients and donors after allogeneic stem cell transplantation. The V gene's germline CDR1 is LNHDA and CDR2 SQIVND (reference sequence). Trimming removed 6 bases from V and 0 bases from J; junction bases left unmatched: 5. This CDR3 contains 15 residues. Each CDR3 protein is one row after TCRdb ran MiXCR on the RT-PCR reads. The sample carries around 82,000 distinct CDR3 sequences, around 5% recorded once. This clonotype has at least ten counts. What was sequenced was blood, either unsorted or a sorted T cell fraction (not recorded which). This receptor was obtained from a human donor who was either an allogeneic HSCT recipient or a stem cell or donor lymphocyte infusion donor (not recorded which). It is not recorded whose cells these are; they may come from a transplant donor. The rearrangement joins TRBV19 to TRBJ2-1; 7 bases match TRBD1. This chain's CDR3 is CASSRDSSSYNEQFF. CDR3 nucleotides: TGTGCCAGTAGCCGGGACAGCAGCTCCTACAATGAGCAGTTCTTC.